The clone carrying this TCR beta chain was counted at least ten times. What it binds is not known. These data belong to a study of Graves' ophthalmopathy and Graves' hyperthyroidism. Germline assignment: CDR1 KGHSH and CDR2 LQKENI. This CDR3 has 15 residues. With 5 bases removed from V and 7 bases from J, the gap between germline ends came to 18 bases. Amplified material comprised TCR beta CDR3 regions derived from RNA transcripts. HTBI primers were used in a first-round RT-PCR, which preceded a second-round multiplex PCR. Each CDR3 protein is one row after TCRdb ran MiXCR on the multiplex PCR reads. The data contain around 400,000 distinct CDR3 sequences, approximately 16% of them singletons. Those donors who had ophthalmopathy presented with moderate-to-severe activity, a CAS of ≥3, a NOSPECS of ≥4 and a duration under 3 months. Enrollment excluded any patients with other autoimmune diseases, uncontrolled infections, pregnancy or lactation.

Regarding the study as a whole: As the model predicted ophthalmopathy progression, it achieved a sensitivity of 70.59% and a specificity of about 72%. Most expanded clonotypes from thyroid (those above 0.001 frequency) were also found in blood.

The chain is built from TRBV18 and TRBJ1-5; no definite D call. The receptor was isolated from a woman between 18 and 30 years old with Graves' ophthalmopathy. The sample comprised peripheral blood. The CDR3 spells CASSANSVWVQPQHF. The CDR3 nucleotides are TGTGCCAGCTCAGCCAATTCTGTTTGGGTCCAGCCCCAGCATTTT. Based on the CDR3 plus reference TRBV18 and TRBJ1-5, the full variable domain is NAGVMQNPRHLVRRRGQEARLRCSPMKGHSHVYWYRQLPEEGLKFMVYLQKENIIDESGMPKERFSAEFPKEGPSILRIQQVVRGDSAAYFCASSANSVWVQPQHFGDGTRLSIL.